The clone carrying this T cell receptor (beta chain) appeared a few times. Its antigen remains unknown. Together with a sample-barcoded 5' primer, a J-beta primer mix was included in a second PCR lasting roughly 6 to 12 cycles. Each cDNA molecule was tagged by a template-switch adaptor with 12 random nucleotides. From the 5' RACE reads, TCRdb called clonotypes with MiXCR, one entry per CDR3 protein. The data show fewer than 950,000 distinct CDR3 sequences, approximately 53% seen once. Roughly 10 milliliters of peripheral blood were drawn from each donor. With V trimmed by 6 bases and J by 1 base, 7 bases remained unmatched. Germline V gene sequence: CDR1 SGHTA, CDR2 FQGNSA. The CDR3 sequence is 15 residues long. The data were obtained in a study of blood T cells in healthy people across ages. Study background: In model experiments, template switching was able to capture about one barcoded beta molecule for every two T cells that were present. Findings and limits, study-wide: TCR beta diversity, measured per million T cells, fell in a roughly linear way with age.

Sequencing used blood. The chain couples TRBV7-2 to TRBJ2-7; 9 nucleotides agree with TRBD2. This receptor was obtained from an elderly man in good health. CDR3 residues: CASRTASGTSYEQYF. As DNA, the CDR3 is TGTGCCAGCAGGACGGCTAGCGGGACTTCCTACGAGCAGTACTTC.